A selection of T cell receptor beta chains follows, all from one sample in a study of blood T cell repertoires in COVID-19. Sequencing used immunoSEQ multiplex PCR; TCRdb keeps in-frame clones, though not all of them. The sample yields more than 150,000 clones, 80% to 90% seen once. Sample: peripheral blood. These receptor sequences come from a woman between 70 and 85 years old with COVID-19, enrolled during active disease. Each CDR3 is given with its conserved first and last residue.

>TRBV4-1
CASSEQQGNNSPLHF
>TRBV4-2
CASSQERDLPYEQYF
>TRBV30
CAFGGGSNYGYTF
>TRBV4-2
CASSQQTDIKNNSPLHF
>TRBV6-1
CASSEPARAKGAFF
>TRBV11-2
CASSLGARGSEKLFF
>TRBV7-2
CASSPRGGEGRDEQFF
>TRBV30
CAWSVPMPNTEAFF
>TRBV6-1
CASSEAQGLGNTIYF
>TRBV4-1
CASSQEGTSGHDTGELFF
>TRBV2
CASRGLAGAEQYF
>TRBV7-2
CASSLQGALAKNIQYF
>TRBV10-3
CAISDDTSGRPQQFF
>TRBV27
CASSLSRAGGDTGELFF
>TRBV5-8
CASSLRTRATEAFF
>TRBV4-3
CASSQAAGSYEQYF
>TRBV6-5
CASSYPTISYEQYF
>TRBV18
CASSPLRGGYEQYF
>TRBV19
CASSGTRTDPGINYGYTF
>TRBV7-9
CASSPQTSGIRYEQYF
>TRBV7-9
CASTLGVGALTWTQYF
>TRBV6-2/TRBV6-3
CASSYSGLAGNSQYF
>TRBV2
CASSEMRREATNEKLFF
>TRBV6-4
CATPTPDEAGTDLGTQYF
>TRBV21-1
CASSKAGGPYEQYF
>TRBV9
CASSVGGQGIYEQFF
>TRBV30
CAWTLTGNYGYTF
>TRBV6-4
CASSDRENTEAFF
>TRBV11-2
CASSRRQGEETQYF
>TRBV7-3
CASSPGGNSYNEQFF
>TRBV5-1
CASSLTGPDTQYF
>TRBV28
CASRSDRGFNQPQHF
>TRBV19
CASSVVSGDTEAFF
>TRBV10-3
CAISTDRDSYGYTF
>TRBV4-1
CASSRGMTSGISYEQYF
>TRBV11-3
CASSSTVAYEQYF
>TRBV7-9
CASSLDIRNTEAFF
>TRBV4-1
CASSQELLAGVGDTQYF
>TRBV3-1/TRBV3-2
CASSRGLATPGELFF
>TRBV28
CASSYSTGFEAFF
>TRBV29-1
CSATATGVGTGELFF
>TRBV18
CASSPSLAGDEQYF
>TRBV6-5
CASSPGQGREKLFF
>TRBV3-1/TRBV3-2
CASSQMGQGNYGYTF
>TRBV24-1
CATSDPGQGTEAFF
>TRBV3-1/TRBV3-2
CASSQGPLEQYF
>TRBV19
CASSIRRGKNQPQHF
>TRBV20-1
CSASVSDYNSPLHF
>TRBV5-6
CASSSGSPDEQFF
>TRBV29-1
CSVEVTTGINGYTF
>TRBV3-1/TRBV3-2
CASSQDLRQGAHTEAFF
>TRBV28
CASLPGGSGNTIYF
>TRBV28
CASRDTSNYGYTF
>TRBV4-2
CASSQEGQLSTDTQYF
>TRBV2
CASNLFYYEQYF
>TRBV2
CASSDRTSGRGEQFF
>TRBV19
CASKRTQSTDTQYF
>TRBV4-1
CASSHRVGSIDRSPLHF